Listed below are T cell receptor beta chains from one sample, sequenced in a study of cytomegalovirus exposure and HLA in healthy donors. Measured with immunoSEQ multiplex PCR; TCRdb has only the in-frame clones, and not every one. The table records some 100,000 clones, around 80% of them present only once. The sequenced material came from PBMCs. The source of these receptors is a female donor in good health and CMV-seronegative. The CDR3 runs from the conserved cysteine through the conserved F or W. D genes are given only for firm matches. Expanded clones are given a class, and other clones once, few, many or no size at all.

TRBJ1-6 | . | TRBV2 | . | TGTGCCAGCAGTGCCGGAGTTTATAATTCACCCCTCCACTTT | CASSAGVYNSPLHF
TRBJ2-5 | . | TRBV5-1 | . | TGCGCCAGCAGGGCACAGGGGGGGGGAGAGACCCAGTACTTC | CASRAQGGGETQYF
TRBJ2-3 | . | TRBV10-1 | TRBD2 | TGCGCCAGCAGTGAGTCGGGGGGGACAGATACGCAGTATTTT | CASSESGGTDTQYF
TRBJ1-6 | . | TRBV27 | . | TGTGCCAGTAGCCTGGCAGGGCCGGTGGATTCACCCCTCCACTTT | CASSLAGPVDSPLHF
TRBJ1-3 | . | TRBV2 | . | TGTGCCAGCAGGAGGCTCGGCGCCTCCTCTGGAAACACCATATATTTT | CASRRLGASSGNTIYF
TRBJ2-5 | . | TRBV7-8 | TRBD1 | TGTGCCAGCAGCGCGACAGGGATCCAAGAGACCCAGTACTTC | CASSATGIQETQYF
TRBJ2-7 | . | TRBV18 | . | TGTGCCAGCTCACCCGGGAGAGCTCGAGGTTCTTACGAGCAGTACTTC | CASSPGRARGSYEQYF
TRBJ1-4 | . | TRBV7-9 | . | TGTGCCAGCAGAAATAGGGGTTTTCGAACTAATGAAAAACTGTTTTTT | CASRNRGFRTNEKLFF
TRBJ1-6 | . | TRBV6-6 | . | TGTGCCAGCATCCCCGGGGGGGAGGGGTATAATTCACCCCTCCACTTT | CASIPGGEGYNSPLHF
TRBJ1-5 | . | TRBV19 | . | TGTGCCAGTAGTACGCAGGGGAATCAGCCCCAGCATTTT | CASSTQGNQPQHF
TRBJ2-3 | . | TRBV29-1 | TRBD2 | TGCAGCGTTCTAGCGGGGGACACAGATACGCAGTATTTT | CSVLAGDTDTQYF
TRBJ1-3 | . | TRBV10-3 | TRBD1 | TGTGCCATCAGTGAGCGACAGGGGCCCGGGGGAAACACCATATATTTT | CAISERQGPGGNTIYF
TRBJ2-5 | . | TRBV19 | TRBD2 | TGTGCCAGTCAGCGGGGGAACCAAGAGACCCAGTACTTC | CASQRGNQETQYF
TRBJ1-1 | . | TRBV18 | . | TGTGCCAGCTCACCGAATAGTTGGAGGGGAGGCACTGAAGCTTTCTTT | CASSPNSWRGGTEAFF
TRBJ2-2 | few | TRBV5-1 | . | TGCGCCAGCAGTCCAGAGGGGGAGAACACCGGGGAGCTGTTTTTT | CASSPEGENTGELFF
TRBJ1-6 | . | TRBV5-4 | . | TGTGCCAGCAGTTCCGCCGGGGTGGCGAATTCACCCCTCCACTTT | CASSSAGVANSPLHF
TRBJ1-4 | . | TRBV19 | . | TGTGCCAGTATTTCCGCAACTAATGAAAAACTGTTTTTT | CASISATNEKLFF
TRBJ2-3 | . | TRBV6-5 | . | TGTGCCAGCAGTTACTTAGGGGCAGATACGCAGTATTTT | CASSYLGADTQYF
TRBJ2-7 | . | TRBV30 | . | TGTGCCTGGAGTCCTAGGGGCTACGAGCAGTACTTC | CAWSPRGYEQYF
TRBJ1-5 | . | TRBV19 | TRBD1 | TGTGCCAGTAGTATAATCCCCTCCGGGACAGCTAATCAGCCCCAGCATTTT | CASSIIPSGTANQPQHF
TRBJ2-1 | once | TRBV7-8 | TRBD1 | TGTGCCAGCAGCCCAGGGGACAGGGGATCCTACAATGAGCAGTTCTTC | CASSPGDRGSYNEQFF
TRBJ1-6 | . | TRBV7-2 | TRBD1 | TGTGCCAGCAGCTTAGCAGGGGGCGGAAATTCACCCCTCCACTTT | CASSLAGGGNSPLHF
TRBJ2-7 | . | TRBV10-3 | TRBD1 | TGTGCCATCAGTGAGGAGGGGGCAGGCCTCGAGCAGTACTTC | CAISEEGAGLEQYF
TRBJ2-3 | . | TRBV6-4 | TRBD2 | TGTGCCAGCAGTGATCTAGCGGGGGTCGGGACAGATACGCAGTATTTT | CASSDLAGVGTDTQYF
TRBJ2-7 | . | TRBV2 | . | TGTGCCAGCAGCTTGCCAGCAGTGATGGAGGACTTTACCTACGAGCAGTACTTC | CASSLPAVMEDFTYEQYF
TRBJ2-7 | . | TRBV9 | TRBD2 | TGTGCCAGCAGCGTAAGTAGCGGGTCCTCCTACGAGCAGTACTTC | CASSVSSGSSYEQYF
TRBJ2-5 | . | TRBV7-9 | TRBD2 | TGTGCCAGCAGCTTAGGACGGGGGGGGCGGGAGACCCAGTACTTC | CASSLGRGGRETQYF
TRBJ1-2 | few | TRBV11-2 | TRBD1 | TGTGCCAGCAGCTTCAGGGACAGCCTATACTATGGCTACACCTTC | CASSFRDSLYYGYTF
TRBJ2-3 | . | TRBV30 | TRBD2 | TGTGCCTGGGGGCCTTACGGACTAGCGATGTATACGCAGTATTTT | CAWGPYGLAMYTQYF
TRBJ1-6 | . | TRBV14 | . | TGTGCCAGCAGCCACGACAACCCGAGGCAGGGAGGCCTCCACTTT | CASSHDNPRQGGLHF
TRBJ2-3 | . | TRBV16 | TRBD2 | TGTGCCAGCAGCCAATTACTAGCGGACCAAACAGATACGCAGTATTTT | CASSQLLADQTDTQYF
TRBJ2-5 | . | TRBV5-1 | . | TGCGCCAGCAGCTTCGGCCCAGGGGGGGAGACCCAGTACTTC | CASSFGPGGETQYF
TRBJ2-3 | . | TRBV30 | TRBD1 | TGTGCCAGAACAGGGGGTAGGTCAGATACGCAGTATTTT | CARTGGRSDTQYF
TRBJ2-5 | . | TRBV5-4 | TRBD1 | TGTGCCAGCAGCATGGACAGGGAAGGGACCCAGTACTTC | CASSMDREGTQYF
TRBJ1-1 | . | TRBV7-2 | . | TGTGCCAGCATTCGGGGTGGAGGGCCAAACACTGAAGCTTTCTTT | CASIRGGGPNTEAFF
TRBJ1-5 | . | TRBV5-1 | TRBD1 | TGCGCCACCCAGCCGGGACAGGGGGAAGATAGCAATCAGCCCCAGCATTTT | CATQPGQGEDSNQPQHF
TRBJ2-2 | . | TRBV12-5 | . | TGTGCTAGTGGTCTGGACAGTGGGGAGCTGTTTTTT | CASGLDSGELFF
TRBJ1-2 | . | TRBV19 | . | TGTGCCACCAGGGTATTTGGTAATGGCTACACCTTC | CATRVFGNGYTF
TRBJ2-3 | once | TRBV5-1 | . | TGCGCCAGCAGCTACACCGACGGGTTAAAGGATACGCAGTATTTT | CASSYTDGLKDTQYF
TRBJ2-5 | . | TRBV4-2 | . | TGTGCCAGCAGCCAGACTATTGGAGAGACCCAGTACTTC | CASSQTIGETQYF